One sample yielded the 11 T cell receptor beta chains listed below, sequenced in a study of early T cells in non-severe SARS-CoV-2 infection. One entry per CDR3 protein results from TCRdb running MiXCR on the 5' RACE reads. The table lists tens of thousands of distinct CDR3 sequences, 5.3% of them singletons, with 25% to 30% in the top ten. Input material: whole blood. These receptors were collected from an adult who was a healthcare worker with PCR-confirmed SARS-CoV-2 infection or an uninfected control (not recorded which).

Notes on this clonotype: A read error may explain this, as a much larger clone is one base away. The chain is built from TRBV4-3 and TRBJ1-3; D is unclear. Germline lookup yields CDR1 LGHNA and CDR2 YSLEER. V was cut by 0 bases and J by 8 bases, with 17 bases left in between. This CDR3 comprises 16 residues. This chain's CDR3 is CASSQDLIGYLDTIYF. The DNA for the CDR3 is TGCGCCAGCAGCCAAGATTTGATAGGGTATTTGGACACCATATATTTT.

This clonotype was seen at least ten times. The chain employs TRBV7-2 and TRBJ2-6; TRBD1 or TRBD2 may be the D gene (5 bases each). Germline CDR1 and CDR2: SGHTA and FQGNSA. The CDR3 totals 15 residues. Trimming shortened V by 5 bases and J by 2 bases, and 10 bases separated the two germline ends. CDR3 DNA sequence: TGTGCCAGCAGCGGATGGGGGACTGGGGCCAACGTCCTGACTTTC. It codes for CASSGWGTGANVLTF.

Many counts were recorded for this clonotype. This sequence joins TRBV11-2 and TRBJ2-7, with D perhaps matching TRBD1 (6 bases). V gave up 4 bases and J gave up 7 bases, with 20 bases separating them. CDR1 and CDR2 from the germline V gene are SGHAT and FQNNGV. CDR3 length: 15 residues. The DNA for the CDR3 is TGTGCCAGCAGCTCCTACAGGGCTCCTAGGGGGGAGCAGTACTTC. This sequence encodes CASSSYRAPRGEQYF.

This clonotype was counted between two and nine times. The CDR3 loop is CASSLRGTVLSETQYF. CDR3 in DNA: TGTGCCAGCAGTTTACGTGGGACAGTCCTCTCGGAGACCCAGTACTTC. This chain joins TRBV6-5 and TRBJ2-5, with 7 bases identical to TRBD1. Per the germline V gene, CDR1 is MNHEY and CDR2 is SVGAGI. V shed 4 bases and J 5 bases; nucleotides not matched to a gene: 13. The CDR3 is made up of 16 amino acids.

The CDR3 sequence is CASSLVMASGSYEQYF. The CDR3 nucleotides are TGTGCCAGCAGCTTAGTAATGGCTAGCGGCTCCTACGAGCAGTACTTC. The chain uses TRBV7-8 and TRBJ2-7, with 7 bases that match TRBD2. The CDR3 runs to 16 residues. V was pared by 1 base and J by 0 bases, with 6 bases of the junction left unmatched. Germline loops: CDR1 SGHVS, CDR2 FQNEAQ.

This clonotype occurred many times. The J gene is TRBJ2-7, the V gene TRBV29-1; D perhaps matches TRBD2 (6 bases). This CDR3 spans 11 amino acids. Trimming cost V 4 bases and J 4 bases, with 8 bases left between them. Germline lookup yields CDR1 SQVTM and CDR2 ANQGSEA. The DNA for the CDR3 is TGCAGCGTTGGCGGGATTTACGAGCAGTACTTC. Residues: CSVGGIYEQYF.

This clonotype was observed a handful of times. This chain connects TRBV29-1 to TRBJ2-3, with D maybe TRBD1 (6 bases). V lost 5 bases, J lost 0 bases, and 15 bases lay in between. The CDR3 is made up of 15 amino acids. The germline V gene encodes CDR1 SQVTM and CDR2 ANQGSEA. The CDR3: CSVQGTTLSTDTQYF. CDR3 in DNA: TGCAGCGTTCAAGGGACAACCCTTAGCACAGATACGCAGTATTTT.

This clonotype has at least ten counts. In DNA form, the CDR3 reads TGTGCCAGCAGCTTGTGGACAGTAGGGCACGAGCAGTACTTC. Translation gives CASSLWTVGHEQYF. The V gene is TRBV5-8, the J gene TRBJ2-7, with a weak D call TRBD1 (6 bases). CDR1 is SGHTS, CDR2 YDEGEE, per germline. V was cut by 1 base and J by 5 bases, with 13 bases left in between. This CDR3 comprises 14 residues.

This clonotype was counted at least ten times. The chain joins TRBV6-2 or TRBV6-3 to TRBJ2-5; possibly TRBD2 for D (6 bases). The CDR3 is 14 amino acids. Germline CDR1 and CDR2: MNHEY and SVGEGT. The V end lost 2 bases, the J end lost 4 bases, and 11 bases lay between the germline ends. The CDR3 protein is CASSYSGPGETQYF. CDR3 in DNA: TGTGCCAGCAGTTACAGCGGGCCCGGAGAGACCCAGTACTTC.

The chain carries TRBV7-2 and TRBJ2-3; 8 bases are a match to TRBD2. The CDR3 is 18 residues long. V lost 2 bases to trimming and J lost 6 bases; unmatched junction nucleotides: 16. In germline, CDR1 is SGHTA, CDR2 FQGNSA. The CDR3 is CASSLRSFQAGGMDTQYF. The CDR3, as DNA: TGTGCCAGCAGCTTAAGGTCTTTTCAGGCGGGGGGCATGGATACGCAGTATTTT.

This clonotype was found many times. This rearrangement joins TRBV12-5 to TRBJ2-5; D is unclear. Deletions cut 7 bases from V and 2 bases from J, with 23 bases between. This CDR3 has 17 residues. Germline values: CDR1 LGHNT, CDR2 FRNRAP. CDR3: CASDRGSKDGPQETQYF. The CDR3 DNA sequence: TGTGCTAGTGATAGAGGAAGTAAGGACGGTCCGCAAGAGACCCAGTACTTC.